One and the same sample provided the 32 T cell receptor beta chains below, sequenced in a study of cytomegalovirus exposure and HLA in healthy donors. Primers included in the PCR were 60 Vbeta and 13 Jbeta primers. The repertoire was sequenced with immunoSEQ multiplex PCR; TCRdb's copy has only in-frame clones and lacks some. The repertoire holds tens of thousands of clones, with more than 80% as singletons. The sample consisted of PBMCs. All receptors derive from a woman aged 25 to 45 in good health and CMV-seropositive.

This clone showed up just a few times. The chain recombines TRBV10-2 with TRBJ2-4, with TRBD2 matching over 7 bases. The J segment lost 0 bases and the V segment lost 3 bases, leaving 14 bases of the junction unmatched. The CDR3 runs to 19 residues. Germline values: CDR1 WSHSY, CDR2 SAAADI. The CDR3 reads CASSERGRGLLLAKNIQYF. CDR3 in DNA: TGCGCCAGCAGTGAACGGGGGAGGGGCCTTCTCTTAGCCAAAAACATTCAGTACTTC.

This chain joins TRBV29-1 and TRBJ2-5; 11 bases match TRBD2. Judging by the DNA end, TRBJ2-7 fits better; the J call may be wrong. This CDR3 spans 16 amino acids. CDR1 is SQVTM and CDR2 is ANQGSEA in the germline V gene. CDR3 sequence reads: CSVVRGTSGGTYEQYF. The CDR3 nucleotides read TGCAGCGTTGTTAGGGGGACTAGCGGAGGCACCTACGAGCAGTACTTC.

CDR3 sequence reads: CASSGPSGRRPQYF. CDR3 nucleotide sequence: TGTGCCAGCAGTGGGCCCAGCGGGCGTCGGCCACAGTACTTC. V gene TRBV2 combines with J gene TRBJ2-5; D possibly corresponds to TRBD2 (6 bases). The CDR3 has 14 amino acids. The V gene lost 4 bases and the J gene lost 11 bases, with 20 bases spanning the gap. CDR1 SNHLY and CDR2 FYNNEI come from the germline V gene.

The rearrangement links TRBV4-2 to TRBJ2-4; 7 nucleotides match TRBD1. Germline V CDR1 and CDR2: LGHNA, YNFKEQ. With V trimmed by 6 bases and J by 0 bases, 8 bases remained unmatched. This CDR3 contains 16 residues. The CDR3 DNA follows: TGTGCCAGCAGTCATCGGGACAGCTTAGCCAAAAACATTCAGTACTTC. It yields the protein CASSHRDSLAKNIQYF.

V is TRBV11-3 and J is TRBJ2-7; the D gene is possibly TRBD2 (5 bases). CDR3 length equals 16 residues. Trimming cost V 5 bases and J 2 bases, with 19 bases left between them. The V gene's germline CDR1 is SGHNT and CDR2 YENEEA. This CDR3 reads CASSAPPEQRAYEQYF. In nucleotides, the CDR3 is TGTGCCAGCAGCGCCCCTCCCGAACAGAGGGCCTACGAGCAGTACTTC.

The chain recombines TRBV6-5 with TRBJ1-6; TRBD1 might be the D (6 bases). V was clipped by 3 bases and J by 7 bases, with 10 bases between them. The CDR3 is 14 residues long. Per germline, CDR1 MNHEY and CDR2 SVGAGI. The CDR3 sequence is CASSYQGQNSPLHF. The CDR3 DNA follows: TGTGCCAGCAGTTATCAGGGGCAGAATTCACCCCTCCACTTT.

V and J are TRBV2 and TRBJ2-5; 9 nucleotides align to TRBD2. The CDR3 covers 14 residues. CDR1 SNHLY and CDR2 FYNNEI come from the germline V gene. Unmatched junction bases numbered 7, after V lost 7 bases and J lost 4 bases. CDR3 in amino acids: CASTAPTSGETQYF. CDR3 nucleotide sequence: TGTGCCAGCACCGCACCGACTAGCGGAGAGACCCAGTACTTC.

CDR3 sequence reads: CASSQVVKDTQYF. DNA of the CDR3: TGTGCCAGCAGTCAAGTAGTAAAAGATACGCAGTATTTT. V usage is TRBV2 and J usage is TRBJ2-3; D gene unclear. This CDR3 has 13 residues. Germline V gives CDR1 SNHLY, CDR2 FYNNEI. V gave up 5 bases and J gave up 5 bases, with 11 bases separating them.

The rearrangement joins TRBV19 to TRBJ1-3; 8 nucleotides agree with TRBD1. Trimming cost V 6 bases and J 5 bases; bases outside gene matches: 6. The CDR3 contains 14 residues. Germline lookup yields CDR1 LNHDA and CDR2 SQIVND (reference sequence). The CDR3 sequence: CASSTGQARNTIYF. CDR3 bases: TGTGCCAGTAGCACGGGACAGGCCAGAAACACCATATATTTT.

This sequence joins TRBV30 and TRBJ1-1; 11 bases fit TRBD1. The CDR3 is made up of 15 amino acids. Germline V CDR1 and CDR2: GTSNPN, SVGIG (reference sequence). The V gene end was trimmed by 1 base and the J gene end by 7 bases; junction bases not matched to a gene: 8. The CDR3 spells CAWSGRTGGFIEAFF. Here the CDR3 DNA reads TGTGCCTGGAGTGGAAGGACAGGGGGCTTTATTGAAGCTTTCTTT.

The table lists this clone with a few counts. The rearrangement uses TRBV14 and TRBJ2-1; 11 nucleotides agree with TRBD2. V gave up 5 bases and J gave up 3 bases; unmatched junction bases: 6. CDR1 is SGHDN, CDR2 FVKESK, per germline. CDR3 length: 16 amino acids. The CDR3 region is CASSAGTSGYYNEQFF. The CDR3 region has the DNA TGTGCCAGCAGCGCCGGGACTAGCGGATACTACAATGAGCAGTTCTTC.

The chain combines TRBV11-2 with TRBJ1-2; D gene ambiguous. The CDR3 covers 15 residues. Deletions cut 1 base from V and 2 bases from J, with 11 bases between. Germline loops: CDR1 SGHAT, CDR2 FQNNGV. The CDR3 DNA reads as TGTGCCAGCAGCTTAGGTCCGGGGAAGAACTATGGCTACACCTTC. Translating gives CASSLGPGKNYGYTF. The full variable domain, in which reference TRBV11-2 and TRBJ1-2 provide the parts outside the CDR3, is EAGVAQSPRYKIIEKRQSVAFWCNPISGHATLYWYQQILGQGPKLLIQFQNNGVVDDSQLPKDRFSAERLKGVDSTLKIQPAKLEDSAVYLCASSLGPGKNYGYTFGSGTRLTVV.

The rearrangement joins TRBV27 to TRBJ2-7; 8 bases fit TRBD1. CDR3 length: 14 amino acids. Looked up from germline, CDR1 is MNHEY and CDR2 is SMNVEV (reference sequence). V shed 3 bases, J shed 5 bases, and the junction held 6 bases outside the gene matches. The CDR3 DNA is TGTGCCAGCAGTTTTGTGGACAGGGTACACGAGCAGTACTTC. Its protein product is CASSFVDRVHEQYF.

About this clone itself: Other DNA sequences in this specimen translate into the identical CDR3. The chain couples TRBV28 to TRBJ2-2; 8 bases align to TRBD2. This CDR3 has 16 amino acids. Germline V lookup: CDR1 MDHEN, CDR2 SYDVKM. V was clipped by 3 bases and J by 7 bases; unmatched bases: 10. The CDR3 DNA follows: TGTGCCAGCAGTTTCCCCGGGAGGGCCGGGGACGGGGAGCTGTTTTTT. Amino acid sequence: CASSFPGRAGDGELFF.

The V gene is TRBV5-1, the J gene TRBJ2-2, with unresolved D. V lost 1 base, J lost 1 base, and 5 bases lay in between. In germline, CDR1 is SGHRS, CDR2 YFSETQ. The CDR3 spans 14 residues. CDR3 residues: CASSLTRNTGELFF. As DNA, the CDR3 is TGCGCCAGCAGCTTGACTCGGAACACCGGGGAGCTGTTTTTT.

This sequence joins TRBV18 and TRBJ2-2, with TRBD2 matching 10 bases. The germline V gene encodes CDR1 KGHSH and CDR2 LQKENI. This CDR3 has 16 residues. The ends lost 3 bases at V and 1 base at J; junction bases unmatched: 2. CDR3 region: CASSPPSGRNTGELFF. Written as DNA, the CDR3 is TGTGCCAGCTCACCTCCTAGCGGGAGGAACACCGGGGAGCTGTTTTTT.

The chain joins TRBV30 to TRBJ1-4; TRBD1 is a possible D gene (6 bases). This CDR3 comprises 11 residues. CDR1 and CDR2 from the germline V gene are GTSNPN and SVGIG (reference sequence). Trimming took 6 bases from V and 12 from J, leaving 14 bases between them. For the CDR3, the DNA is TGTGCCTGCTCTGGGGGCTACGAACTGTTTTTT. Protein: CACSGGYELFF.

The chain couples TRBV28 to TRBJ1-2; the D gene is possibly TRBD1 (6 bases). Germline CDR1 MDHEN, CDR2 SYDVKM. This CDR3 spans 13 amino acids. V lost 6 bases and J lost 5, with 13 bases in between. CDR3: CASRVIQGYGYTF. The CDR3 coding sequence is TGTGCCAGCAGGGTGATCCAGGGGTATGGCTACACCTTC.

V gene TRBV7-7 combines with J gene TRBJ2-1, with D maybe TRBD1 (6 bases). Germline CDR1 reads SSHAT; CDR2 reads FNYEAQ (reference sequence). With 5 bases removed from V and 7 bases from J, the gap between germline ends came to 12 bases. The CDR3 loop spans 13 amino acids. The CDR3 bases are TGTGCCAGCAGCGTGGGGACATTGAATGAGCAGTTCTTC. Its translation is CASSVGTLNEQFF.

The gene calls are TRBV4-1 and TRBJ2-1; TRBD2 matches 13 bases. This CDR3 comprises 14 residues. Germline values: CDR1 MGHRA, CDR2 YSYEKL. Losses at the gene ends were 7 bases for V and 6 bases for J; bases not matched to a gene: 3. DNA of the CDR3: TGCGCCAGCACCGGGACTAGCGGGACCAATGAGCAGTTCTTC. Its protein is CASTGTSGTNEQFF.

The chain recombines TRBV7-9 with TRBJ2-1, with D possibly matching TRBD2 (5 bases). V was pared by 1 base and J by 10 bases, with 17 bases between. CDR1 is SEHNR, CDR2 FQNEAQ, per germline (reference sequence). The CDR3 is 15 amino acids. CDR3 residues: CASSLDSEVLGEQFF. CDR3 DNA: TGTGCCAGCAGCTTAGATTCGGAGGTATTGGGGGAGCAGTTCTTC.

The table lists this clone with a count of one. V and J are TRBV2 and TRBJ2-7; TRBD2 aligns across 8 bases. Per the germline V gene, CDR1 is SNHLY and CDR2 is FYNNEI. Trimming took 8 bases from V and 2 from J; bases not matched to a gene: 8. The CDR3 has 14 residues. The CDR3 is CASRAGALTYEQYF. The CDR3 DNA reads TGTGCCAGCCGAGCGGGGGCATTGACCTACGAGCAGTACTTC.

The CDR3 sequence: CASSYAGGTQYF. In DNA form, the CDR3 reads TGTGCCAGCAGTTACGCCGGGGGGACCCAGTACTTC. This chain joins TRBV6-5 and TRBJ2-5; perhaps TRBD2 as D (6 bases). Germline V CDR1 and CDR2: MNHEY, SVGAGI. V shed 2 bases and J shed 7 bases, with 8 bases lying between them. There are 12 residues in the CDR3.

The V gene is TRBV6-1, the J gene TRBJ1-2, with D perhaps TRBD1 (5 bases). The V and J ends lost 3 bases and 4 bases respectively, with 12 bases between them. CDR3 length: 14 amino acids. Germline-derived CDR1 and CDR2 are MNHNS and SASEGT. The CDR3 sequence: CASSEGDSLYGYTF. CDR3 bases: TGTGCCAGCAGTGAGGGGGACTCTCTCTATGGCTACACCTTC.

The V gene is TRBV9, the J gene TRBJ2-3; D possibly corresponds to TRBD2 (6 bases). Trimming took 3 bases from V and 0 from J, leaving 20 bases between them. Germline V gene sequence: CDR1 SGDLS, CDR2 YYNGEE. The CDR3 has 18 residues. The CDR3 loop reads CASSGGVAEVSSTDTQYF. CDR3 sequence (DNA): TGTGCCAGCAGCGGGGGGGTAGCGGAGGTTTCTAGCACAGATACGCAGTATTTT.

The V gene is TRBV14, the J gene TRBJ2-7, with D perhaps matching TRBD1 (5 bases). With 5 bases removed from V and 2 bases from J, the gap between germline ends came to 13 bases. The CDR3 consists of 14 residues. Germline V gene sequence: CDR1 SGHDN, CDR2 FVKESK. CDR3 loop: CASSWGGATYEQYF. In DNA form, the CDR3 reads TGTGCCAGCAGCTGGGGCGGCGCCACCTACGAGCAGTACTTC. Full variable domain (rest looked up from reference TRBV14 and TRBJ2-7): EAGVTQFPSHSVIEKGQTVTLRCDPISGHDNLYWYRRVMGKEIKFLLHFVKESKQDESGMPNNRFLAERTGGTYSTLKVQPAELEDSGVYFCASSWGGATYEQYFGPGTRLTVT.

The chain employs TRBV2 and TRBJ2-3, with TRBD2 as a possible D gene (7 bases). The ends were cut back, 3 bases at V and 4 bases at J, with 17 bases in the middle. There are 16 residues in the CDR3. CDR1 is SNHLY, CDR2 FYNNEI, per germline. This chain's CDR3 is CASSEGGAGEADTQYF. The CDR3 bases are TGTGCCAGCAGTGAGGGGGGGGCGGGAGAGGCAGATACGCAGTATTTT. The whole variable domain, filled in from reference TRBV2 and TRBJ2-3, reads EPEVTQTPSHQVTQMGQEVILRCVPISNHLYFYWYRQILGQKVEFLVSFYNNEISEKSEIFDDQFSVERPDGSNFTLKIRSTKLEDSAMYFCASSEGGAGEADTQYFGPGTRLTVL.

For the CDR3, the DNA is TGTGCCAGTAGTACAATCCGAACAGGGCTCACCGATGGCTACACCTTC. Amino acid sequence: CASSTIRTGLTDGYTF. The rearrangement links TRBV19 to TRBJ1-2; D might be TRBD1 (6 bases). The V and J ends lost 4 bases and 6 bases respectively, with 21 bases between them. Looked up from germline, CDR1 is LNHDA and CDR2 is SQIVND (reference sequence). The CDR3 extends over 16 amino acids. Filled out from reference TRBV19 and TRBJ1-2, the complete variable domain reads DGGITQSPKYLFRKEGQNVTLSCEQNLNHDAMYWYRQDPGQGLRLIYYSQIVNDFQKGDIAEGYSVSREKKESFPLTVTSAQKNPTAFYLCASSTIRTGLTDGYTFGSGTRLTVV.

V is TRBV14 and J is TRBJ2-1; TRBD1 is a possible D gene (6 bases). CDR1 is SGHDN and CDR2 is FVKESK in the germline V gene. The CDR3 totals 13 residues. The V gene lost 1 base and the J gene lost 15 bases, with 16 bases spanning the gap. CDR3 sequence reads: CASSQAAGAILFF. The DNA of the CDR3 is TGTGCCAGCAGCCAAGCGGCAGGGGCAATATTGTTCTTC. The full variable domain, completed using reference TRBV14 and TRBJ2-1, is EAGVTQFPSHSVIEKGQTVTLRCDPISGHDNLYWYRRVMGKEIKFLLHFVKESKQDESGMPNNRFLAERTGGTYSTLKVQPAELEDSGVYFCASSQAAGAILFFGPGTRLTVL.

The chain couples TRBV19 to TRBJ2-7; D is perhaps TRBD1 (5 bases). CDR3 length: 12 amino acids. The germline CDR1 and CDR2 sequences are LNHDA and SQIVND (reference sequence). Trimming removed 6 bases from V and 4 bases from J, with 10 bases in between. The CDR3 DNA sequence: TGTGCCAGTAGCCCAGACAGATACGAGCAGTACTTC. Translating it yields CASSPDRYEQYF.

V is TRBV18 and J is TRBJ1-1; no definite D call. V was pared by 3 bases and J by 1 base, with 6 bases between. CDR1 is KGHSH and CDR2 is LQKENI in the germline V gene. The CDR3 spans 13 residues. The CDR3 loop reads CASSPSSNTEAFF. The DNA of the CDR3 is TGTGCCAGCTCACCTTCTTCGAACACTGAAGCTTTCTTT.

The V and J genes are TRBV4-1 and TRBJ2-5; 7 nucleotides match TRBD2. Unmatched junction bases numbered 9, after V lost 2 bases and J lost 0 bases. The CDR3 totals 17 residues. CDR1 is MGHRA and CDR2 is YSYEKL in the germline V gene. CDR3 sequence reads: CASSQMGSSGYQETQYF. The CDR3 DNA sequence: TGCGCCAGCAGCCAAATGGGGTCTAGCGGATACCAAGAGACCCAGTACTTC.